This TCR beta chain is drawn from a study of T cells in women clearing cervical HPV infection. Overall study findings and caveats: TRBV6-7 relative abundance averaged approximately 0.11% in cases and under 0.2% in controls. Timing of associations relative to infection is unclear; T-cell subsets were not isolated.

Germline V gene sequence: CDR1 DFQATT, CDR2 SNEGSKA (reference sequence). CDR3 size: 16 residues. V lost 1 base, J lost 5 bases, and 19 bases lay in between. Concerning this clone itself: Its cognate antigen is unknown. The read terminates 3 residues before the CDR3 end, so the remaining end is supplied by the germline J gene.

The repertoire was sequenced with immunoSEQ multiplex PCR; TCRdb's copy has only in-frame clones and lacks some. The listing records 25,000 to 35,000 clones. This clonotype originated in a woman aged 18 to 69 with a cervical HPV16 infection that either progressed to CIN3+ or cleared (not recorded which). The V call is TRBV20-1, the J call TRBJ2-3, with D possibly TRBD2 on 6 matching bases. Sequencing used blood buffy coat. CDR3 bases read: TGCAGTGCTAGAGTCTCGCGTGGGGGGATGATAGATACG. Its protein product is CSARVSRGGMIDT. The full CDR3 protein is CSARVSRGGMIDTQYF.